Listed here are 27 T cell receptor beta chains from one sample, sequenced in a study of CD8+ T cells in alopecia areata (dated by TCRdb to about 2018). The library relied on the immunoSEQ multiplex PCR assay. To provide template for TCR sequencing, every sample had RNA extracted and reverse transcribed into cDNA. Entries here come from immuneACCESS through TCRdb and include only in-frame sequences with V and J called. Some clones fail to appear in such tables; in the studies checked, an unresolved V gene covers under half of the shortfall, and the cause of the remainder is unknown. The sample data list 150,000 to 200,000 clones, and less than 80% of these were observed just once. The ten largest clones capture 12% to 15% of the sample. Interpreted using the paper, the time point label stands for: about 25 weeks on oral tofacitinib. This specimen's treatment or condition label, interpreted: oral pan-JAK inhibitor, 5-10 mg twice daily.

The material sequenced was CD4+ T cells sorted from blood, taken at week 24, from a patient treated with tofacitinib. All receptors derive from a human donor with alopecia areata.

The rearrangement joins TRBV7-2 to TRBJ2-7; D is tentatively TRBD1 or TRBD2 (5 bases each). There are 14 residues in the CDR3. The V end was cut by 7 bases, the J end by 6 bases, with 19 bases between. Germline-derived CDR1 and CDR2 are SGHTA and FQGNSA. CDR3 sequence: CASTTPGTSGEQYF. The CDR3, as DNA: TGTGCCAGCACCACCCCAGGGACCTCCGGCGAGCAGTACTTC.

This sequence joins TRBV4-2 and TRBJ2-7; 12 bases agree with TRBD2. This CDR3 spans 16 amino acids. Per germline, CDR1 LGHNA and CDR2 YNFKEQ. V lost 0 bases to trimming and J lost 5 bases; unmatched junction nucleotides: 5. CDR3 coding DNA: TGTGCCAGCAGCCAAGACGCTAGCGGGGGGGCTGACGAGCAGTACTTC. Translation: CASSQDASGGADEQYF.

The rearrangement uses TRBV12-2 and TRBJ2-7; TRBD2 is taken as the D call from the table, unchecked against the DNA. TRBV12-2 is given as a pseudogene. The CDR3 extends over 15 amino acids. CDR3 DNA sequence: TGTGCAAGTCGCTTTAGGGAGGGACCATTCTACGAGCAGTACTTC. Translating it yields CASRFREGPFYEQYF.

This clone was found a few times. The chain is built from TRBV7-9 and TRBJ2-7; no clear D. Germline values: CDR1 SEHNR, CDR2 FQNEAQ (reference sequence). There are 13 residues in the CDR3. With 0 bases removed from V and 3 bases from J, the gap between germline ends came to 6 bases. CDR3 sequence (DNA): TGTGCCAGCAGCTTAGCGAATAACTACGAGCAGTACTTC. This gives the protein CASSLANNYEQYF.

DNA of the CDR3: TGTGCCAGCAGCAACGCAGTCGGTTCCGGGAGGGTCCCCTACGAGCAGTACTTC. This codes for CASSNAVGSGRVPYEQYF. The V call is TRBV7-9, the J call TRBJ2-7, with 8 bases that match TRBD2. This CDR3 is 18 amino acids long. After removal of 5 bases from V and 2 bases from J, the junction contained 17 bases not matched to a gene. The germline V gene encodes CDR1 SEHNR and CDR2 FQNEAQ (reference sequence). Looking up the rest from reference TRBV7-9 and TRBJ2-7 gives the full variable domain: DTGVSQNPRHKITKRGQNVTFRCDPISEHNRLYWYRQTLGQGPEFLTYFQNEAQLEKSRLLSDRFSAERPKGSFSTLEIQRTEQGDSAMYLCASSNAVGSGRVPYEQYFGPGTRLTVT.

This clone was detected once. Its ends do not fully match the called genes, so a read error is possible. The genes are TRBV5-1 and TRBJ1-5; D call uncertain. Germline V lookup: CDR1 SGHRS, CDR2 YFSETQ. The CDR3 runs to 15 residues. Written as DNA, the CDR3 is TGCGCCAGCAGCTTGGACCCGTATAGCAATCAGCCCCAGCACTTT. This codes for CASSLDPYSNQPQHF.

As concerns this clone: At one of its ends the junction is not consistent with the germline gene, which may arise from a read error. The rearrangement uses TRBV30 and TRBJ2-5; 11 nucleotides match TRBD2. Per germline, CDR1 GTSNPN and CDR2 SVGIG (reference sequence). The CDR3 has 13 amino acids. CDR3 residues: CAWSQTSGENQYF. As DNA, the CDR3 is TGTGCCTGGAGTCAGACTAGCGGGGAGAACCAGTACTTC. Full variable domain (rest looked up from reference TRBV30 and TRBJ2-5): SQTIHQWPATLVQPVGSPLSLECTVEGTSNPNLYWYRQAAGRGLQLLFYSVGIGQISSEVPQNLSASRPQDRQFILSSKKLLLSDSGFYLCAWSQTSGENQYFGPGTRLLVL.

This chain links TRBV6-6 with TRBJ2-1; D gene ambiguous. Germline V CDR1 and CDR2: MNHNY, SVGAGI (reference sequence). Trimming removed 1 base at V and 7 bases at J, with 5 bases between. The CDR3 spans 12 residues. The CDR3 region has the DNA TGTGCCAGCAGTTACTTGGGGAATGAGCAGTTCTTC. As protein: CASSYLGNEQFF.

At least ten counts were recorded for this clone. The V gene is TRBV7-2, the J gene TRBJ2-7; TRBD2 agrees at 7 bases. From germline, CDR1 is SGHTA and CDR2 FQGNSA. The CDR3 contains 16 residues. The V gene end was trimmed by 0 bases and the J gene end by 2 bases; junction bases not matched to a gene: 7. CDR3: CASSLASGGGPYEQYF. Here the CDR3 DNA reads TGTGCCAGCAGCTTAGCGTCCGGGGGAGGGCCCTACGAGCAGTACTTC.

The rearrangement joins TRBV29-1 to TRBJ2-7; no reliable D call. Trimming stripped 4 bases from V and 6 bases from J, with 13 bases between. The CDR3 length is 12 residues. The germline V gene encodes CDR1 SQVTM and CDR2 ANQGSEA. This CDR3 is CSVAPRRSEQYF. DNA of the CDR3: TGCAGCGTTGCACCCAGGAGATCCGAGCAGTACTTC.

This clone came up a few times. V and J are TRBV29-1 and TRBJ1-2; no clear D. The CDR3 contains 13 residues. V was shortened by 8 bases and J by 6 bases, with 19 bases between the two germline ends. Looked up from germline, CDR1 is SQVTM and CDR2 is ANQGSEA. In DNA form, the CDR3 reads TGCAGCTTCCTGTCTGGGCCAGATAATGGCTACACCTTC. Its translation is CSFLSGPDNGYTF. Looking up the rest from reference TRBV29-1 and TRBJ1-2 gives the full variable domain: SAVISQKPSRDICQRGTSLTIQCQVDSQVTMMFWYRQQPGQSLTLIATANQGSEATYESGFVIDKFPISRPNLTFSTLTVSNMSPEDSSIYLCSFLSGPDNGYTFGSGTRLTVV.

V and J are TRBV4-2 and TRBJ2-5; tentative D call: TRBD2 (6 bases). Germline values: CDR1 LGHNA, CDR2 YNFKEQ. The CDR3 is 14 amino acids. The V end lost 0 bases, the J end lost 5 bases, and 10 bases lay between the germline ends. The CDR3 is CASSQELAPETQYF. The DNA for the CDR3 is TGTGCCAGCAGCCAAGAGCTAGCGCCCGAGACCCAGTACTTC.

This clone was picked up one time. The CDR3 protein is CASSQLGEAFF. CDR3 DNA: TGCGCCAGCAGCCAACTCGGTGAAGCTTTCTTT. The chain combines TRBV4-1 with TRBJ1-1; D is undetermined. CDR1 and CDR2 from the germline V gene are MGHRA and YSYEKL. Trimming shortened V by 2 bases and J by 7 bases, and 5 bases separated the two germline ends. CDR3 length: 11 residues.

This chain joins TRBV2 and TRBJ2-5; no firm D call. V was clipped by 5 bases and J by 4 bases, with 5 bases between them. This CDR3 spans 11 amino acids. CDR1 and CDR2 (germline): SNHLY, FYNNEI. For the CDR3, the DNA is TGTGCCAGCAGTCGTGGAGAGACCCAGTACTTC. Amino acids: CASSRGETQYF. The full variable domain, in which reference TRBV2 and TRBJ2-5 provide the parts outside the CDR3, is EPEVTQTPSHQVTQMGQEVILRCVPISNHLYFYWYRQILGQKVEFLVSFYNNEISEKSEIFDDQFSVERPDGSNFTLKIRSTKLEDSAMYFCASSRGETQYFGPGTRLLVL.

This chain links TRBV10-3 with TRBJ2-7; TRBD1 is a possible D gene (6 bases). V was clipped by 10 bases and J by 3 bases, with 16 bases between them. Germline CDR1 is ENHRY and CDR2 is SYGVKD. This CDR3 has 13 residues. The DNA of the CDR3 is TGTGCCACCGCCTACGGACAGCGCTACGAGCAGTACTTC. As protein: CATAYGQRYEQYF.

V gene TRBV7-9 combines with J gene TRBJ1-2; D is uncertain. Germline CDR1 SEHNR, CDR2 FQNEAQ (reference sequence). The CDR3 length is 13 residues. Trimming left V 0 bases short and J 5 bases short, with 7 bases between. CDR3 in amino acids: CASSLADLYGYTF. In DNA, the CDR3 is TGTGCCAGCAGCTTAGCGGATCTATATGGCTACACCTTC.

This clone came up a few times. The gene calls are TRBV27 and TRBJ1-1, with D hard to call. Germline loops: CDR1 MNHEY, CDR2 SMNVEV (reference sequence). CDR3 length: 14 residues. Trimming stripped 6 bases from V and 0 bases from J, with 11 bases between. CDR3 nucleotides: TGTGCCAGCAGGCTGGACCTAGTGAACACTGAAGCTTTCTTT. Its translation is CASRLDLVNTEAFF.

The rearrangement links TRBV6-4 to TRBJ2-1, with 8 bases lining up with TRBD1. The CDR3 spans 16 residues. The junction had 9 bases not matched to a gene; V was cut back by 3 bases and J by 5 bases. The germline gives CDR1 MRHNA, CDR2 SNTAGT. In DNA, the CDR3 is TGTGCCAGCAGTGAAATTGCGGGACAGGAGAACAATGAGCAGTTCTTC. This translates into CASSEIAGQENNEQFF.

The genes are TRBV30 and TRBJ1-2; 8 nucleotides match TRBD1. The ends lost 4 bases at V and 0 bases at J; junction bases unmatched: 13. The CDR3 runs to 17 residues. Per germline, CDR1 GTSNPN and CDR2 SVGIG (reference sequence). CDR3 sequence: CAWTPGTGHSPNYGYTF. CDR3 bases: TGTGCCTGGACCCCCGGGACAGGTCATTCCCCTAACTATGGCTACACCTTC. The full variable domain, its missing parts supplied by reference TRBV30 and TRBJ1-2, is SQTIHQWPATLVQPVGSPLSLECTVEGTSNPNLYWYRQAAGRGLQLLFYSVGIGQISSEVPQNLSASRPQDRQFILSSKKLLLSDSGFYLCAWTPGTGHSPNYGYTFGSGTRLTVV.

The CDR3 bases are TGCAGCGTTAAGGGGCTGGCCTACGAGCAGTACTTC. This translates into CSVKGLAYEQYF. The chain has TRBV29-1 and TRBJ2-7, with D maybe TRBD1 (5 bases). V was cut by 5 bases and J by 2 bases, with 10 bases left in between. CDR1 and CDR2 from the germline V gene are SQVTM and ANQGSEA. The CDR3 sequence is 12 residues long.

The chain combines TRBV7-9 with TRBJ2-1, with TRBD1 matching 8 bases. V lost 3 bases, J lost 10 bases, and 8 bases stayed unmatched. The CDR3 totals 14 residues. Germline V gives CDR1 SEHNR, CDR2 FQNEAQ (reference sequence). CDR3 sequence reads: CASSLRTGLVEQFF. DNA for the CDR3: TGTGCCAGCAGCTTGAGGACAGGGTTAGTGGAGCAGTTCTTC.

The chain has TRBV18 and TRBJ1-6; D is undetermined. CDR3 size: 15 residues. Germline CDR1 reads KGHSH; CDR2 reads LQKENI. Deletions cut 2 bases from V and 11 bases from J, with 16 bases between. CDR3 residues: CASSPGRSGSAPLHF. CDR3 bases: TGTGCCAGCTCACCAGGGAGGAGCGGTAGTGCACCCCTCCACTTT.

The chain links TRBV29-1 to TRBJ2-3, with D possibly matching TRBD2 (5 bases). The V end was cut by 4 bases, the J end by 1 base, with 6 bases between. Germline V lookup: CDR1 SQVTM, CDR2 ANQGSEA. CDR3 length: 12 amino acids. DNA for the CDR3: TGCAGCGTTGGAGGGCGCACAGATACGCAGTATTTT. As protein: CSVGGRTDTQYF.

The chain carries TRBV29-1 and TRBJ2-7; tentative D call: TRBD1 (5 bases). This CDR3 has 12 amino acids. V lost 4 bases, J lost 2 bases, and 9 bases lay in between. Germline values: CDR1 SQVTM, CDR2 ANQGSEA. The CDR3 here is CSVGTSTYEQYF. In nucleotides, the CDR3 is TGCAGCGTTGGGACATCAACCTACGAGCAGTACTTC.

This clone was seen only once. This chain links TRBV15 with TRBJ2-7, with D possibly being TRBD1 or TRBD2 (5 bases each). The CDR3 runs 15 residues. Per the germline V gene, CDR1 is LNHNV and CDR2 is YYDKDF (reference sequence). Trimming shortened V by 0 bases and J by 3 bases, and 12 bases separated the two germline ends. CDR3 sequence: CATSRDPVGVYEQYF. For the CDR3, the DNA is TGTGCCACCAGCAGAGATCCTGTGGGGGTCTACGAGCAGTACTTC.

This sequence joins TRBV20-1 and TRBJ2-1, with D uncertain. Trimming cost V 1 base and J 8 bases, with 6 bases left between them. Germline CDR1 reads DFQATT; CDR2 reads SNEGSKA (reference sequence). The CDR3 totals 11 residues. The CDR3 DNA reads TGCAGTGCTAGAGTTCGCGATGAGCAGTTCTTC. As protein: CSARVRDEQFF.

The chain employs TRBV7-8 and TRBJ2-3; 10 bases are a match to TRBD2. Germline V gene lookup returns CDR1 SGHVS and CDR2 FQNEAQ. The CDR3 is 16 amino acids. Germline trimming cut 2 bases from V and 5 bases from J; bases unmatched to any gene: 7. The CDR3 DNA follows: TGTGCCAGCAGCTTATCAAGCGGGGGGGCGAAAGATACGCAGTATTTT. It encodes CASSLSSGGAKDTQYF.